These 25 T cell receptor beta chains came from one sample sequenced in a study of T cell responses to AZD1222 COVID-19 vaccine. Data came from immunoSEQ multiplex PCR; TCRdb stores just in-frame clones and leaves some out. The sample consists of around 130,000 clones, about 93% of them appearing once. This material consisted of peripheral blood, taken on day 0 of AZD1222 vaccination. The receptor set was obtained from an adult in good health.

CDR3 nucleotides: TGTGCCTGGAGTTCCGGACAGCGTGCAACTAATGAAAAACTGTTTTTT. Its translation is CAWSSGQRATNEKLFF. V and J are TRBV30 and TRBJ1-4; perhaps TRBD1 as D (6 bases). In germline, CDR1 is GTSNPN, CDR2 SVGIG (reference sequence). There are 16 residues in the CDR3. V lost 2 bases, J lost 0 bases, and 13 bases lay in between.

The chain links TRBV20-1 to TRBJ2-3, with D possibly being TRBD1 (6 bases). This CDR3 has 11 residues. Germline-derived CDR1 and CDR2 are DFQATT and SNEGSKA (reference sequence). Trimming took off 5 bases at V and 7 bases at J, with 10 bases between the two ends. Here the CDR3 reads CSAGTTNTQYF. The CDR3 coding sequence is TGCAGTGCTGGGACAACCAATACGCAGTATTTT.

This chain links TRBV7-2 with TRBJ2-2; 11 nucleotides line up with TRBD2. V trimming: 5 bases; J trimming: 13 bases; junction bases outside the gene matches: 6. The CDR3 runs to 13 residues. Germline CDR1 SGHTA, CDR2 FQGNSA. CDR3 DNA: TGTGCCAGCAGCAAAACTAGCGGGGGTCGGCTGTTTTTT. Its translation is CASSKTSGGRLFF.

The chain couples TRBV4-2 to TRBJ2-2; D uncertain. V lost 2 bases, J lost 6 bases, and 4 bases lay in between. Per germline, CDR1 LGHNA and CDR2 YNFKEQ. The CDR3 loop spans 12 amino acids. CDR3 nucleotide sequence: TGTGCCAGCAGCCAAATCTCCGGGGAGCTGTTTTTT. Its translation is CASSQISGELFF.

The chain recombines TRBV11-2 with TRBJ2-1; 11 positions match TRBD2. The CDR3 totals 16 residues. With V trimmed by 4 bases and J by 3 bases, 5 bases remained unmatched. In germline, CDR1 is SGHAT, CDR2 FQNNGV. The CDR3 loop reads CASSSRGTSGYNEQFF. The CDR3 nucleotides read TGTGCCAGCAGCTCTAGAGGGACTAGCGGCTACAATGAGCAGTTCTTC.

The chain links TRBV19 to TRBJ1-4, with D possibly being TRBD1 (5 bases). This CDR3 comprises 14 residues. The germline V and J ends were trimmed by 3 bases and 7 bases, with 12 bases remaining between them. Germline V lookup: CDR1 LNHDA, CDR2 SQIVND (reference sequence). The CDR3 here is CASSILQGSEKLFF. The CDR3 DNA follows: TGTGCCAGTAGTATCCTGCAGGGATCTGAAAAACTGTTTTTT.

This chain uses TRBV28 with TRBJ2-7; 10 bases fit TRBD2. Germline trimming cut 8 bases from V and 5 bases from J; bases unmatched to any gene: 3. CDR1 MDHEN and CDR2 SYDVKM come from the germline V gene. The CDR3 is made up of 12 amino acids. The CDR3 is CASVGTSDEQYF. The CDR3, as DNA: TGTGCCAGCGTCGGGACTAGCGACGAGCAGTACTTC.

V usage is TRBV7-9 and J usage is TRBJ2-1; 9 nucleotides align to TRBD2. The CDR3 is 15 residues long. CDR1 and CDR2 from the germline V gene are SEHNR and FQNEAQ (reference sequence). V was pared by 3 bases and J by 7 bases, with 7 bases of the junction left unmatched. In DNA form, the CDR3 reads TGTGCCAGCAGCTTTGGCGGGGGGGCTTCGAATGAGCAGTTCTTC. Translation: CASSFGGGASNEQFF.

The chain joins TRBV19 to TRBJ1-3; 7 bases are a match to TRBD1. Losses at the gene ends were 8 bases for V and 0 bases for J; bases not matched to a gene: 7. The germline V gene encodes CDR1 LNHDA and CDR2 SQIVND (reference sequence). This CDR3 contains 15 residues. CDR3 amino acids: CASRRDRDSGNTIYF. CDR3 coding DNA: TGTGCCAGTCGCCGGGACAGAGACTCTGGAAACACCATATATTTT.

V usage is TRBV7-9 and J usage is TRBJ2-7, with a tentative D call TRBD2 (7 bases). This CDR3 comprises 14 residues. The V and J ends lost 8 bases and 2 bases respectively, with 16 bases between them. Germline V CDR1 and CDR2: SEHNR, FQNEAQ (reference sequence). For the CDR3, the DNA is TGTGCCAGCGGGAAACAGGGAGGGGCCTACGAGCAGTACTTC. This sequence encodes CASGKQGGAYEQYF.

This rearrangement joins TRBV2 to TRBJ2-7; TRBD1 aligns across 7 bases. The CDR3 is 15 amino acids. Looked up from germline, CDR1 is SNHLY and CDR2 is FYNNEI. V gave up 6 bases and J gave up 3 bases; unmatched junction bases: 11. CDR3 DNA: TGTGCCAGCAGCCCCATCCCGGGACAGAACTACGAGCAGTACTTC. Residues: CASSPIPGQNYEQYF.

The chain uses TRBV19 and TRBJ1-6, with a tentative D call TRBD1 (5 bases). CDR1 and CDR2 (germline): LNHDA, SQIVND (reference sequence). Trimming shortened V by 4 bases and J by 8 bases, and 12 bases separated the two germline ends. The CDR3 has 14 amino acids. The CDR3 here is CASSSYRLDSPLHF. CDR3 in DNA: TGTGCCAGTAGTAGCTACAGGCTAGATTCACCCCTCCACTTT.

This clone showed up just once. CDR3 protein: CAWSRWHAAGANVLTF. In nucleotides, the CDR3 is TGTGCCTGGAGTCGGTGGCACGCAGCTGGGGCCAACGTCCTGACTTTC. The rearrangement joins TRBV30 to TRBJ2-6; D is unresolved. V lost 2 bases to trimming and J lost 2 bases, with 13 bases between them. The CDR3 has 16 residues. The germline V gene encodes CDR1 GTSNPN and CDR2 SVGIG (reference sequence).

The rearrangement joins TRBV5-5 to TRBJ2-1; TRBD1 might be the D (5 bases). The CDR3 runs 15 residues. Germline V gives CDR1 SGHKS, CDR2 YYEKEE (reference sequence). V lost 5 bases, J lost 0 bases, and 12 bases lay in between. The DNA of the CDR3 is TGTGCCAGCAGTTTATCAGGGTTCTCCTACAATGAGCAGTTCTTC. It codes for CASSLSGFSYNEQFF.

The chain links TRBV6-5 to TRBJ1-4; the match to TRBD1 covers 11 bases. The V segment lost 7 bases and the J segment 7 bases; nucleotides outside the gene matches: 8. The CDR3 runs to 15 residues. The germline V gene encodes CDR1 MNHEY and CDR2 SVGAGI. The CDR3 coding sequence is TGTGCCAGCAACGGACAGGGGGCTGGAGGTGAAAAACTGTTTTTT. Its translation: CASNGQGAGGEKLFF.

CDR3 residues: CASSSGQRNTGELFF. Here the CDR3 DNA reads TGTGCCAGCAGCAGCGGACAGAGGAACACCGGGGAGCTGTTTTTT. J is TRBJ2-2 and V is TRBV28, with D perhaps TRBD1 (6 bases). CDR3 length: 15 residues. V was cut by 6 bases and J by 1 base, with 12 bases left in between. Germline values: CDR1 MDHEN, CDR2 SYDVKM.

J is TRBJ2-7 and V is TRBV7-8, with D possibly matching TRBD1 (6 bases). Per germline, CDR1 SGHVS and CDR2 FQNEAQ. V lost 6 bases and J lost 7, with 13 bases in between. This CDR3 is built from 12 residues. The CDR3 region has the DNA TGTGCCAGCAGTCCAGGGGATGGGGAGCAGTACTTC. Its translation: CASSPGDGEQYF. The complete variable domain, with remaining parts taken from reference TRBV7-8 and TRBJ2-7, reads GAGVSQSPRYKVAKRGQDVALRCDPISGHVSLFWYQQALGQGPEFLTYFQNEAQLDKSGLPSDRFFAERPEGSVSTLKIQRTQQEDSAVYLCASSPGDGEQYFGPGTRLTVT.

The chain links TRBV11-3 to TRBJ2-1, with 7 bases that match TRBD2. CDR3 size: 15 residues. Germline trimming cut 3 bases from V and 8 bases from J; bases unmatched to any gene: 10. CDR1 and CDR2 from the germline V gene are SGHNT and YENEEA. For the CDR3, the DNA is TGTGCCAGCAGCTTGGGCGGGAGTCGCATCCATGAGCAGTTCTTC. It is translated as CASSLGGSRIHEQFF.

The V gene is TRBV28, the J gene TRBJ1-2; unclear D gene. Germline assignment: CDR1 MDHEN and CDR2 SYDVKM. Between the trimmed V and J ends, which lost 1 base and 5 bases, there was a span of 14 bases. This CDR3 region has 15 residues. CDR3 nucleotides: TGTGCCAGCAGTTTATCCGGGTTGTCTCGGTATGGCTACACCTTC. Protein sequence: CASSLSGLSRYGYTF.

This clone was observed a few times. The V call is TRBV9, the J call TRBJ1-4; D gene unclear. With 4 bases removed from V and 0 bases from J, the gap between germline ends came to 13 bases. The CDR3 is made up of 16 amino acids. The germline gives CDR1 SGDLS, CDR2 YYNGEE. The CDR3 spells CASSPSIGATNEKLFF. The CDR3 DNA reads as TGTGCCAGCAGCCCCTCCATCGGTGCAACTAATGAAAAACTGTTTTTT.

The chain uses TRBV5-1 and TRBJ2-7, with D perhaps matching TRBD1 (6 bases). This CDR3 contains 14 residues. CDR1 and CDR2 (germline): SGHRS, YFSETQ. V lost 4 bases, J lost 7 bases, and 18 bases lay in between. As DNA, the CDR3 is TGCGCCAGCAGCACCGGATCACCCCAGGGGGAGCAGTACTTC. Protein sequence: CASSTGSPQGEQYF.

The rearrangement uses TRBV28 and TRBJ1-5; TRBD1 might be the D (5 bases). The ends were cut back, 2 bases at V and 3 bases at J, with 11 bases in the middle. Germline V CDR1 and CDR2: MDHEN, SYDVKM. CDR3 length: 15 amino acids. CDR3 residues: CASSLLDRNNQPQHF. CDR3 bases: TGTGCCAGCAGTTTACTCGACAGAAACAATCAGCCCCAGCATTTT.

The chain uses TRBV5-4 and TRBJ1-2; possibly TRBD1 for D (6 bases). The CDR3 spans 14 residues. CDR1 is SGHNT, CDR2 YYREEE, per germline (reference sequence). Trimming left V 4 bases short and J 2 bases short, with 12 bases between. The CDR3 DNA sequence: TGTGCCAGCAGCCTGGGGGCGGAAAACTATGGCTACACCTTC. Residues: CASSLGAENYGYTF.

The rearrangement joins TRBV28 to TRBJ2-5; D is unresolved. The V end lost 4 bases, the J end lost 5 bases, and 5 bases lay between the germline ends. The CDR3 runs to 11 residues. Germline CDR1 reads MDHEN; CDR2 reads SYDVKM. The CDR3, as DNA: TGTGCCAGCAGTTCGTCGGAGACCCAGTACTTC. Translating gives CASSSSETQYF.

This clone was seen only once. This chain joins TRBV5-1 and TRBJ2-1, with D tentatively TRBD1 (5 bases). Trimming pared 0 bases from V and 6 bases from J, leaving 7 bases between. The length of the CDR3 is 13 residues. Germline-derived CDR1 and CDR2 are SGHRS and YFSETQ. The chain's CDR3 is CASSLGRANEQFF. CDR3 nucleotide sequence: TGCGCCAGCAGCTTGGGCAGGGCCAATGAGCAGTTCTTC.